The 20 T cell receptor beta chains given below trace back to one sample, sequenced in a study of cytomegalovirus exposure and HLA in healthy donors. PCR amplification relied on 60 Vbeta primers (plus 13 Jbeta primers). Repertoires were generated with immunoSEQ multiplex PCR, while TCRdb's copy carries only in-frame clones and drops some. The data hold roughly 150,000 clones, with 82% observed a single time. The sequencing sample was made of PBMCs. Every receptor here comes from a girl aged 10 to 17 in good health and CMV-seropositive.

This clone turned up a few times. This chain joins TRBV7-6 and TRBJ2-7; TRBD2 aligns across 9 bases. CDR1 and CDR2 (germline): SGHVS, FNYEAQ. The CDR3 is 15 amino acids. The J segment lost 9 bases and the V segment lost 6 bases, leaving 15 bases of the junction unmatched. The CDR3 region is CASRPAGGPRSVQYF. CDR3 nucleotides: TGTGCCAGCAGGCCTGCGGGAGGGCCCCGTTCGGTGCAGTACTTC.

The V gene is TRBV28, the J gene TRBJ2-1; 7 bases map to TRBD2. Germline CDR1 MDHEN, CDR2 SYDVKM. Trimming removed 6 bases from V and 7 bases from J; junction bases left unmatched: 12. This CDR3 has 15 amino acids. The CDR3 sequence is CASRSTGSGANEQFF. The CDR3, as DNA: TGTGCCAGCAGAAGCACGGGGAGCGGGGCGAATGAGCAGTTCTTC.

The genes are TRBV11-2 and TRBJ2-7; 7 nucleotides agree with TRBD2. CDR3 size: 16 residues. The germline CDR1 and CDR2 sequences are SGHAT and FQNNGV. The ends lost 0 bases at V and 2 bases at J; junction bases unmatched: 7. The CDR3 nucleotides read TGTGCCAGCAGCTTAGAGGGGGGGAGAGGGACCTACGAGCAGTACTTC. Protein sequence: CASSLEGGRGTYEQYF.

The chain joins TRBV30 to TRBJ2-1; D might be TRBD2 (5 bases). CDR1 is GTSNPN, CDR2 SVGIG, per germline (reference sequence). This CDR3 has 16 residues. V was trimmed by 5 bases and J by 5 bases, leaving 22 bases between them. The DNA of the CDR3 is TGTGCCTGGGCGGGTGACTTGAGGCGTCCTAACAATGAGCAGTTCTTC. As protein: CAWAGDLRRPNNEQFF.

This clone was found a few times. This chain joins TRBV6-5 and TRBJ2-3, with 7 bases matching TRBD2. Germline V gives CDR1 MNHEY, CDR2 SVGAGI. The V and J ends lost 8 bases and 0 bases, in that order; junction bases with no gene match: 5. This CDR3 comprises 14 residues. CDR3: CASGRGLSTDTQYF. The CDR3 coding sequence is TGTGCCAGCGGGAGGGGTCTCAGCACAGATACGCAGTATTTT.

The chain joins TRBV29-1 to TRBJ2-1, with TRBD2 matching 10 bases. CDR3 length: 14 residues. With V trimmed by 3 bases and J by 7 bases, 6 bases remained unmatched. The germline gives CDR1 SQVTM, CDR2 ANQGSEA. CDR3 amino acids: CSVDRSSGGNEQFF. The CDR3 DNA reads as TGCAGCGTTGATCGGTCTAGCGGGGGAAATGAGCAGTTCTTC.

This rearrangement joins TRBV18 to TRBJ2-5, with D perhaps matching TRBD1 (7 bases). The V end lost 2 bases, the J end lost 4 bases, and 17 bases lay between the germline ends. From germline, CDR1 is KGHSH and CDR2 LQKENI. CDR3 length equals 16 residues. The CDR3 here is CASSPGTNRGGETQYF. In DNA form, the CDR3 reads TGTGCCAGCTCACCAGGTACCAACAGGGGAGGAGAGACCCAGTACTTC.

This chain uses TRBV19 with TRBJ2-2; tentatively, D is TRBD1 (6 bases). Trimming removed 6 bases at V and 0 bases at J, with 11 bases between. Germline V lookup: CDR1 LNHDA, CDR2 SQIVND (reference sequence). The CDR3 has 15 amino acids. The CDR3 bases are TGTGCCAGTAGCCGTGACAGGACGAACACCGGGGAGCTGTTTTTT. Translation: CASSRDRTNTGELFF. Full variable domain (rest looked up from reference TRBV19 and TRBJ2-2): DGGITQSPKYLFRKEGQNVTLSCEQNLNHDAMYWYRQDPGQGLRLIYYSQIVNDFQKGDIAEGYSVSREKKESFPLTVTSAQKNPTAFYLCASSRDRTNTGELFFGEGSRLTVL.

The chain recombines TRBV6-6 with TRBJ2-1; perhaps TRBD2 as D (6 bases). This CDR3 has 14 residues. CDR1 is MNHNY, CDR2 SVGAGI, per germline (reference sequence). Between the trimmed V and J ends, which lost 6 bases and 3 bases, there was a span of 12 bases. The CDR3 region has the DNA TGTGCCAGCAGATTGGGGGGTATCTACAATGAGCAGTTCTTC. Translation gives CASRLGGIYNEQFF.

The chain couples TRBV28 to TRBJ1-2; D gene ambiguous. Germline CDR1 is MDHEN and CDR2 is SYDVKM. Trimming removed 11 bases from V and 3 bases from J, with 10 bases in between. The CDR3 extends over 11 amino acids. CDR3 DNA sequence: TGTGCCTGCGGGTTTTACTATGGCTACACCTTC. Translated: CACGFYYGYTF.

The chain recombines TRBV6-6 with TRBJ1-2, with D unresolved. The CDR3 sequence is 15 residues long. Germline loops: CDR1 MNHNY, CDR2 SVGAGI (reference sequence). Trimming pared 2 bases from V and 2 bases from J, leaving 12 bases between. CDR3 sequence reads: CASSYQVGRNYGYTF. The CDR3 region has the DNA TGTGCCAGCAGTTACCAAGTGGGGAGAAACTATGGCTACACCTTC.

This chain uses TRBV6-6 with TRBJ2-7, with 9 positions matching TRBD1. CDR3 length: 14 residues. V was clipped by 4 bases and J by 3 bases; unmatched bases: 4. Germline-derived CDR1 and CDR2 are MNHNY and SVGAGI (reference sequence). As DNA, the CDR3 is TGTGCCAGCAGTTCGCCGGGACAGGGCTACGAGCAGTACTTC. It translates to CASSSPGQGYEQYF.

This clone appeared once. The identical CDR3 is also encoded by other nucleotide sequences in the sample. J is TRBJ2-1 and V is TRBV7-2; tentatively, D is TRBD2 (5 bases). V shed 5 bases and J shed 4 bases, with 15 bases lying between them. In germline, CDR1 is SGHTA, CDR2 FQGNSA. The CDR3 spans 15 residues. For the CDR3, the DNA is TGTGCCAGCAGCCTTGCCCCGGGCGGGTACAATGAGCAGTTCTTC. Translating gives CASSLAPGGYNEQFF. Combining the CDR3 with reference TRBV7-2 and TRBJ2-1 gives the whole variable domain GAGVSQSPSNKVTEKGKDVELRCDPISGHTALYWYRQSLGQGLEFLIYFQGNSAPDKSGLPSDRFSAERTGGSVSTLTIQRTQQEDSAVYLCASSLAPGGYNEQFFGPGTRLTVL.

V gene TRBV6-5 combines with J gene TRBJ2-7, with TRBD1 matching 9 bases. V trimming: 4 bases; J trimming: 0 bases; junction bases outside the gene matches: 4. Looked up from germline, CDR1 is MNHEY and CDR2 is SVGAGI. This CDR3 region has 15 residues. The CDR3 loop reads CASSFRDRASYEQYF. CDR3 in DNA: TGTGCCAGCAGTTTCAGGGACAGGGCCTCCTACGAGCAGTACTTC.

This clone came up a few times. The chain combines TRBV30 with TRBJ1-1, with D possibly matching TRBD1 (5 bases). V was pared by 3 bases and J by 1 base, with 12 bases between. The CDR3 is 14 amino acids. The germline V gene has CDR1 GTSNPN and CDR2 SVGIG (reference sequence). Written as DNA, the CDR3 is TGTGCCTGGAGGTTGGACAATTGGAACACTGAAGCTTTCTTT. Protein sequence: CAWRLDNWNTEAFF. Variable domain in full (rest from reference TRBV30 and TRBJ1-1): SQTIHQWPATLVQPVGSPLSLECTVEGTSNPNLYWYRQAAGRGLQLLFYSVGIGQISSEVPQNLSASRPQDRQFILSSKKLLLSDSGFYLCAWRLDNWNTEAFFGQGTRLTVV.

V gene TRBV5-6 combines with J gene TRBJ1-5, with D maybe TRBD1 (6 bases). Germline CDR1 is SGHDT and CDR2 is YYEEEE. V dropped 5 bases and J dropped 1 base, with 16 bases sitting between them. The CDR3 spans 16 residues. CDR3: CASSRAGTTSNQPQHF. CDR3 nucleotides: TGTGCCAGCAGTCGTGCCGGGACAACAAGCAATCAGCCCCAGCATTTT.

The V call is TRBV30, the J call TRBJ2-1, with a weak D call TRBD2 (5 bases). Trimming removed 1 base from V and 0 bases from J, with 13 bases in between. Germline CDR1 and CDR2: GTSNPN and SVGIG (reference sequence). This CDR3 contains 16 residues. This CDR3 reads CAWSATEASSYNEQFF. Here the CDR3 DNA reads TGTGCCTGGAGTGCTACGGAGGCAAGCTCCTACAATGAGCAGTTCTTC.

The CDR3 coding sequence is TGTGCCAGCAGCGTAGATACCCAGGGGGCCTACGAGCAGTACTTC. Protein sequence: CASSVDTQGAYEQYF. The chain combines TRBV9 with TRBJ2-7; 7 nucleotides match TRBD1. J gave up 2 bases and V 0 bases, and 5 bases lay outside the gene matches. CDR1 is SGDLS and CDR2 is YYNGEE in the germline V gene. The CDR3 length is 15 residues.

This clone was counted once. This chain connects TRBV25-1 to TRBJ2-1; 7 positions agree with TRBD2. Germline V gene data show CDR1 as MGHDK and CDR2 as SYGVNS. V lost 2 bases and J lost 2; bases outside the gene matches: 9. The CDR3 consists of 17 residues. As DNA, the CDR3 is TGTGCCAGCAGTGAAAGGACGCGGCGGGGGACCTACAATGAGCAGTTCTTC. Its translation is CASSERTRRGTYNEQFF.

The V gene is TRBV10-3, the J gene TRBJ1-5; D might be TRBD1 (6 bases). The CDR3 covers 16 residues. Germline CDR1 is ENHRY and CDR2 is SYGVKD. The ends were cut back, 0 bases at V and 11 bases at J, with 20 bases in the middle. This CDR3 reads CAISESDNRDLEAQHF. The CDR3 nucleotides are TGTGCCATCAGTGAGTCAGACAACAGGGACCTCGAGGCCCAGCATTTT.